Listed here is a single T cell receptor beta chain. As originally analysed: By means of reference gene primer amplification, nucleated cell counts were estimated. This table comes from immunoSEQ multiplex PCR, and its TCRdb copy is limited to in-frame clones, with some not included. Clonal size and the V and J genes are those of that table, whereas D and trimming came from the DNA. This table has about 250,000 clones, about nine tenths appearing once. The sample is drawn from a study of blood T cell repertoires in COVID-19. V shed 6 bases, J shed 2 bases, and the junction held 3 bases outside the gene matches. The germline gives CDR1 MDHEN, CDR2 SYDVKM. The CDR3 has 14 residues. In terms of age and location, participants ranged from roughly 18 to 100 years and lived in fewer than 30 US areas.

The source material was PBMCs or T cells enriched from blood (not recorded which). This TCR derives from a man in his forties or fifties who had recovered from COVID-19. V gene TRBV28 combines with J gene TRBJ2-7; 11 nucleotides align to TRBD2. Here the CDR3 DNA reads TGTGCCAGCAGAGCTAGCGGGGGGCCCTACGAGCAGTACTTC. Protein sequence: CASRASGGPYEQYF.